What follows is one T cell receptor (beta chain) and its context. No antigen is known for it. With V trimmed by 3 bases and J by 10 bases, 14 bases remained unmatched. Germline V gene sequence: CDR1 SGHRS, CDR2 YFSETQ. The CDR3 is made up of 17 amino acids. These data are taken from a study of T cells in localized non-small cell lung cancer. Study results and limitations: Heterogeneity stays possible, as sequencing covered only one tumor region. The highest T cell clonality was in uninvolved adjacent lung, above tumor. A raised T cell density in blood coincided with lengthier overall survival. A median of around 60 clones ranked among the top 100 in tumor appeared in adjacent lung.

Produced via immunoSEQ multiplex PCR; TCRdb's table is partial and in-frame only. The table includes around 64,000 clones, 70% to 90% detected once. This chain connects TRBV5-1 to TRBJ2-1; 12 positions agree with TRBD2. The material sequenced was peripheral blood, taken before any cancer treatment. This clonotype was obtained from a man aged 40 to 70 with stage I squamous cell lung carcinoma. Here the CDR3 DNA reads TGCGCCAGCAGCTCTAAAATGACTAGCGGGAGTCCCCGGGAGCAGTTCTTC. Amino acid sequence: CASSSKMTSGSPREQFF.